The TCR beta chain under discussion was sequenced for a study of radiation and T cells in renal cell carcinoma. Study-wide points: In blood, top tumor clones expanded by 2 weeks, shrinking by 4.

Comments on this clone: What it binds is not known.

As for time point: blood 4 weeks post-SBRT, at nephrectomy. Stated treatment: 15 Gy SBRT to primary tumor, nephrectomy 4 weeks later. TCRdb's copy holds only in-frame clones and misses some; the assay was immunoSEQ multiplex PCR. This sample has tens of thousands of clones, with about 85% found just once. The junction had 6 bases not matched to a gene; V was cut back by 2 bases and J by 3 bases. The CDR3 totals 15 residues. In germline, CDR1 is SEHNR, CDR2 FQNEAQ (reference sequence). The V and J genes are TRBV7-9 and TRBJ1-2, with TRBD1 identical over 7 bases. Sequencing was performed on blood, taken from a patient whose treatment included radiotherapy and nephrectomy. This receptor was identified in a man aged 45-60 years with renal cell carcinoma. The CDR3 bases are TGTGCCAGCAGCTTATATGTGGGGACAGACTATGGCTACACCTTC. It specifies CASSLYVGTDYGYTF.